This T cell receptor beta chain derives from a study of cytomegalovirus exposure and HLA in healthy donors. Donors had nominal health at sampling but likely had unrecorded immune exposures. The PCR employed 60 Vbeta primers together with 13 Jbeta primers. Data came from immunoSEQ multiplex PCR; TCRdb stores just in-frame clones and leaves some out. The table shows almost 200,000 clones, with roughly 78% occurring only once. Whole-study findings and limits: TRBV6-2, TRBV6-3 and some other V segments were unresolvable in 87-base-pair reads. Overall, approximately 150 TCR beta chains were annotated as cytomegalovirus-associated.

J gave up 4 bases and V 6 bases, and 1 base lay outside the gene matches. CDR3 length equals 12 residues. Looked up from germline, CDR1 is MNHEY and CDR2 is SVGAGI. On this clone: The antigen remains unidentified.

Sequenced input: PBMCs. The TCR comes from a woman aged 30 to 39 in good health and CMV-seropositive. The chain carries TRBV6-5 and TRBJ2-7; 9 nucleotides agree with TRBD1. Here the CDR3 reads CASSGQGYEQYF. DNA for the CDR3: TGTGCCAGCAGCGGACAGGGGTACGAGCAGTACTTC.